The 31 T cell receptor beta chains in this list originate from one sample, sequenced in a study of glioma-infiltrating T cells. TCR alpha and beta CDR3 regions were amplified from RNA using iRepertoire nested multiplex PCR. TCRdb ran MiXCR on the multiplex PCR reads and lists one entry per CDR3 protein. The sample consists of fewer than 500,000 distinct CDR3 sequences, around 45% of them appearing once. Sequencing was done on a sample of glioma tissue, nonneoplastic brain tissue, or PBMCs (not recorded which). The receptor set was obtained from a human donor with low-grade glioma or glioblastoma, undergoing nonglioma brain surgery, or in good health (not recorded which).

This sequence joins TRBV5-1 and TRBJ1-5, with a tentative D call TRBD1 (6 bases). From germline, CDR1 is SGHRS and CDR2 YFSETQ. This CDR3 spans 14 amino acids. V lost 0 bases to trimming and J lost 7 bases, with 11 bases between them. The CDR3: CASSLAGGQQPQHF. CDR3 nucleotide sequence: TGCGCCAGCAGCTTGGCCGGGGGGCAGCAGCCCCAGCATTTT.

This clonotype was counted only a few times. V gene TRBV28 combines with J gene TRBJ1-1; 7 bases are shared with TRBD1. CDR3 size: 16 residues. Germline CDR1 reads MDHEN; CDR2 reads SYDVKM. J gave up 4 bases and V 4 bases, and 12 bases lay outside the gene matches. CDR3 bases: TGTGCCAGCAGTTCTGTGTACAGGGGTGGGGCCACTGAAGCTTTCTTT. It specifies CASSSVYRGGATEAFF.

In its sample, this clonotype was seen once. CDR3 loop: CASSLNGAPNEKLFF. In DNA form, the CDR3 reads TGTGCCAGCAGTTTAAATGGGGCCCCTAATGAAAAACTGTTTTTT. V gene TRBV12-3 or TRBV12-4 combines with J gene TRBJ1-4, with a tentative D call TRBD1 (5 bases). The CDR3 is 15 amino acids. Trimming pared 2 bases from V and 3 bases from J, leaving 10 bases between.

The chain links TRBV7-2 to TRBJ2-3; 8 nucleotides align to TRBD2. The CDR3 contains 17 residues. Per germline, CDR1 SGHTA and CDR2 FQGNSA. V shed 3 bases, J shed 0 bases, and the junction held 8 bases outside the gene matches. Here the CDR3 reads CASSFASGPKSTDTQYF. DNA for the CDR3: TGTGCCAGCAGCTTCGCTAGCGGGCCGAAAAGCACAGATACGCAGTATTTT.

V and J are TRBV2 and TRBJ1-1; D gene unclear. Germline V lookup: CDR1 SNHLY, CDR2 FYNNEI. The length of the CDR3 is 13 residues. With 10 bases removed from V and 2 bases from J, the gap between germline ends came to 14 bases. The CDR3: CANTGSANTEAFF. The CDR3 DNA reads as TGTGCCAATACGGGTTCTGCTAACACTGAAGCTTTCTTT.

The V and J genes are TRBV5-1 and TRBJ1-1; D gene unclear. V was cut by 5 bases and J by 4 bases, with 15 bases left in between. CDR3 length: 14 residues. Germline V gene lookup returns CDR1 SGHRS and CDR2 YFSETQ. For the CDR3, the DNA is TGCGCCAGCAGTTCCTACTCGCCATCCACTGAAGCTTTCTTT. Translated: CASSSYSPSTEAFF.

The CDR3 DNA is TGTGCCAGCAGTGTCTCAGCTGATACGCAGTATTTT. It codes for CASSVSADTQYF. The V gene is TRBV2, the J gene TRBJ2-3; D call uncertain. The germline V and J ends were trimmed by 4 bases and 6 bases, with 8 bases remaining between them. Germline CDR1 is SNHLY and CDR2 is FYNNEI. This CDR3 is 12 amino acids long.

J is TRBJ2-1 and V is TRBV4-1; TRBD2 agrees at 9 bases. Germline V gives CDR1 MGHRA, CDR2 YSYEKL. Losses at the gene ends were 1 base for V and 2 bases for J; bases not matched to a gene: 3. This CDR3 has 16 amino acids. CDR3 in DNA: TGCGCCAGCAGCCAAGGGACTAGCGAAACCTACAATGAGCAGTTCTTC. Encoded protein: CASSQGTSETYNEQFF.

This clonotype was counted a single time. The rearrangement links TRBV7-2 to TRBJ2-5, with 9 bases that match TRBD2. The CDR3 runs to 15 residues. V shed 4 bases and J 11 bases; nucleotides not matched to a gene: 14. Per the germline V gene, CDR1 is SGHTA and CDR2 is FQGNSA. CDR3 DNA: TGTGCCAGCAGCTATTCTAGCGGGACCTCGTATGAGCAGTACTTC. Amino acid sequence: CASSYSSGTSYEQYF.

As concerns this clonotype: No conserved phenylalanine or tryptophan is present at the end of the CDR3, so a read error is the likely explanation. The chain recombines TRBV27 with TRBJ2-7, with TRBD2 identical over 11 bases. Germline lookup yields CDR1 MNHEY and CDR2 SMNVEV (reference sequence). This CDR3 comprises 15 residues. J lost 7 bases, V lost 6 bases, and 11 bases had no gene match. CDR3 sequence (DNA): TGTGCCAGCAGCCCCGGGACTAGCGGCGACAATGAGCAGTACCTC. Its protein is CASSPGTSGDNEQYL.

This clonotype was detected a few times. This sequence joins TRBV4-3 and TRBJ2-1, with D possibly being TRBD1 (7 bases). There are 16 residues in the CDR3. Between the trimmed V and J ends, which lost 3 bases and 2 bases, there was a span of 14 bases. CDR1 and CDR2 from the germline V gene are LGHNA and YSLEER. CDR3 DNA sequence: TGCGCCAGCAGCCAGAGGGGGCGGGACGCCTACAATGAGCAGTTCTTC. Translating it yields CASSQRGRDAYNEQFF.

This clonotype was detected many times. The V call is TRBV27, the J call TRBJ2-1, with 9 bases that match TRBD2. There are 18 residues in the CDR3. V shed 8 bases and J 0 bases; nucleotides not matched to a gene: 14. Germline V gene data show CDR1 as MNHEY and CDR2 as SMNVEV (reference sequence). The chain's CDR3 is CASSLGLAGPHSYNEQFF. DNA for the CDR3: TGTGCCAGCTCGCTTGGGCTAGCGGGACCCCACTCCTACAATGAGCAGTTCTTC.

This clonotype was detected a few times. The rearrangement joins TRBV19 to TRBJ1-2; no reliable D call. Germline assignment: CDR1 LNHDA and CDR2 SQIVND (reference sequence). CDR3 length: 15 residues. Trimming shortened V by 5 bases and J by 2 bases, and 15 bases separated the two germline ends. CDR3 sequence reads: CASSSRFYWNYGYTF. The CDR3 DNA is TGTGCCAGTAGTTCCCGTTTTTATTGGAACTATGGCTACACCTTC.

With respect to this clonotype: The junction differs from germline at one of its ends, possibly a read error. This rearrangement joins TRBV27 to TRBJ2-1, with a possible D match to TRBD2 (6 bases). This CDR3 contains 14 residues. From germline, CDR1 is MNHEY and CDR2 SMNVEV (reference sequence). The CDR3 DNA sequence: TGTGCCAGCAGTCCGGGACTGTTATACAATAAGCAGTTCTTC. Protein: CASSPGLLYNKQFF.

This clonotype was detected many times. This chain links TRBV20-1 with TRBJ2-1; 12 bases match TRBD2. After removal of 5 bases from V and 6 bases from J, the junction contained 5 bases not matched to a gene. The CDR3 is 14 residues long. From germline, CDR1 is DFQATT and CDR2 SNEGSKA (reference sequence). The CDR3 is CSAHGLAGFNEQFF. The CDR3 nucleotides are TGCAGTGCTCATGGACTAGCGGGGTTCAATGAGCAGTTCTTC.

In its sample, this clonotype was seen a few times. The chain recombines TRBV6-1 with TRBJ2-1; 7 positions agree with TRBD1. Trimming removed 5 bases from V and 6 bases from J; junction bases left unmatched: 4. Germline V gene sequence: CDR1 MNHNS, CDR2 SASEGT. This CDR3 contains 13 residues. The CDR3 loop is CASSPGQFNEQFF. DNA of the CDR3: TGTGCCAGCAGTCCGGGACAGTTCAATGAGCAGTTCTTC.

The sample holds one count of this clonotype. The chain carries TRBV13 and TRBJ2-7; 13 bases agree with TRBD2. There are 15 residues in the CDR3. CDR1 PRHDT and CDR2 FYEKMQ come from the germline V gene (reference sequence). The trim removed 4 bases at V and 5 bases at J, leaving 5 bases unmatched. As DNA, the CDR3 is TGTGCCAGCAGCTATCGGACTAGCGGGAGCAACGAGCAGTACTTC. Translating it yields CASSYRTSGSNEQYF.

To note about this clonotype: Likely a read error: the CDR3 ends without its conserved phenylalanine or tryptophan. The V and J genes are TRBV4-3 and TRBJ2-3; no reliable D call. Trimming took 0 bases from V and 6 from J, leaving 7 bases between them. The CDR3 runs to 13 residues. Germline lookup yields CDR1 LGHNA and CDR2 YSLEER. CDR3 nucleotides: TGCGCCAGCAGCCAAGATACATCCGATACGCAGTATTCT. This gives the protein CASSQDTSDTQYS.

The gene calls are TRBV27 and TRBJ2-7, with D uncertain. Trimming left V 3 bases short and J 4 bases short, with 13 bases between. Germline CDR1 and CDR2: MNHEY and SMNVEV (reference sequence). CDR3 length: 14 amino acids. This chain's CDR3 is CASSFLPINYEQYF. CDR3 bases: TGTGCCAGCAGTTTCCTCCCGATCAATTACGAGCAGTACTTC.

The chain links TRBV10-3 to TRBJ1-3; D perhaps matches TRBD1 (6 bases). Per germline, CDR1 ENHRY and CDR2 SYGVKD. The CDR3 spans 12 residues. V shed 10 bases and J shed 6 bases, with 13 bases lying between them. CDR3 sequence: CATQGWENTIYF. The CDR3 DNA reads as TGTGCCACACAGGGATGGGAAAACACCATATATTTT.

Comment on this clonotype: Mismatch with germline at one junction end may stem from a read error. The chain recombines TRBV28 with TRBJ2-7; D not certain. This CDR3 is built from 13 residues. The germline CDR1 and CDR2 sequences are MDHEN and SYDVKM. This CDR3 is CASNRYGAPERYF. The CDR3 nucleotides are TGTGCCAGCAATCGTTATGGCGCCCCCGAGCGGTACTTC.

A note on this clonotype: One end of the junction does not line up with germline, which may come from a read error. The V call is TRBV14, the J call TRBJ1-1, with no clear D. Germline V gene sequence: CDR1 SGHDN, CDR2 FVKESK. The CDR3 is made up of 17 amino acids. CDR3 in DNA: TGTGACAGCAGCCAAGATCGATGGAGACCTTCGAACACTGAAGCTTTCTTT. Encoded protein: CDSSQDRWRPSNTEAFF.

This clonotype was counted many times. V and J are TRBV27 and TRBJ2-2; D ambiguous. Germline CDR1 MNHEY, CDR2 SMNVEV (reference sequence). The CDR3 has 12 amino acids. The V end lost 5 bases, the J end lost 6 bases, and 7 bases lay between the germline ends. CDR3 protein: CASSPGPGELFF. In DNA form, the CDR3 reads TGTGCCAGCAGTCCAGGACCCGGGGAGCTGTTTTTT.

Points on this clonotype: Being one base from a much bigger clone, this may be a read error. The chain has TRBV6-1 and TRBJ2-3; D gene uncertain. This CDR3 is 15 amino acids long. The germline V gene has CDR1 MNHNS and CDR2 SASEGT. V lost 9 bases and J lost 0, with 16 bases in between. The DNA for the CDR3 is TGTGCCAGGTCGAAATCCGTGTCTAGCACAGATACGCAGTATTTT. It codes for CARSKSVSSTDTQYF.

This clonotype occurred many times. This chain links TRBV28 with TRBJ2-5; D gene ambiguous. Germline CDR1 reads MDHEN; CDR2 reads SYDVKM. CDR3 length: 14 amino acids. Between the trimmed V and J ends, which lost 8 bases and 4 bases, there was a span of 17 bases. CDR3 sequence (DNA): TGTGCCAGCTCATCTCCCGGGCCACGAGAGACCCAGTACTTC. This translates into CASSSPGPRETQYF. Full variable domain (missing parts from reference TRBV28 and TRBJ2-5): DVKVTQSSRYLVKRTGEKVFLECVQDMDHENMFWYRQDPGLGLRLIYFSYDVKMKEKGDIPEGYSVSREKKERFSLILESASTNQTSMYLCASSSPGPRETQYFGPGTRLLVL.

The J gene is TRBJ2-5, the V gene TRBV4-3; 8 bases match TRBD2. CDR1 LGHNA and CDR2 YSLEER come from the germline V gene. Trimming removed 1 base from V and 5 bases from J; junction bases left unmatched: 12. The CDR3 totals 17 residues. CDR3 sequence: CASSQGLRSGSQETQYF. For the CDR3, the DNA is TGCGCCAGCAGCCAAGGACTTCGGAGCGGGAGCCAGGAGACCCAGTACTTC.

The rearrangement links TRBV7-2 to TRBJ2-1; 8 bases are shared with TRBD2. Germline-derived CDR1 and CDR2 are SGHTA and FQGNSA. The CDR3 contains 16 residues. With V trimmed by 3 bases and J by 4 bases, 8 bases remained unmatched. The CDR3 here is CASSFAASGPYNEQFF. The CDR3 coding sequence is TGTGCCAGCAGCTTTGCCGCTAGCGGGCCTTACAATGAGCAGTTCTTC.

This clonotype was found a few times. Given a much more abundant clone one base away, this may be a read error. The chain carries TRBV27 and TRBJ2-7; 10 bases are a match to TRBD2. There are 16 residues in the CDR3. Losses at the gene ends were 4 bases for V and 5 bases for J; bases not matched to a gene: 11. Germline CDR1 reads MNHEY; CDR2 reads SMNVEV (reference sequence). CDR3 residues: CASSSLEAGGYHEQYF. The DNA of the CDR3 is TGTGCCAGCAGTTCCCTAGAAGCGGGAGGGTACCACGAGCAGTACTTC.

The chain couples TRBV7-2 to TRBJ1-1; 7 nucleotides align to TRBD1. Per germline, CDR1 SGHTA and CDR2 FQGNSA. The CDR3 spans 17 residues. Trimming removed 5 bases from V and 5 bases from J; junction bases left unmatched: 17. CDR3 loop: CASSRALPARGITEAFF. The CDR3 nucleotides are TGTGCCAGCAGCCGAGCGTTACCAGCCAGGGGGATAACTGAAGCTTTCTTT.

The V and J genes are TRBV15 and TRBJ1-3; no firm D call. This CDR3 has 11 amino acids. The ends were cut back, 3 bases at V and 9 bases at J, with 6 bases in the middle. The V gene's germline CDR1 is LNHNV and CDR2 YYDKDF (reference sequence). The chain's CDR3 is CATSREGTIYF. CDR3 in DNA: TGTGCCACCAGCAGGGAGGGCACCATATATTTT.

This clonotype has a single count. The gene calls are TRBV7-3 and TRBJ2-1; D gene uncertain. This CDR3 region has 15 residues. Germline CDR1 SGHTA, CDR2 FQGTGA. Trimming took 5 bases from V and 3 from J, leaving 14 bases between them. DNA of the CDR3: TGTGCCAGCAGCCTTGGGATCCGTGGCTACAATGAGCAGTTCTTC. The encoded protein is CASSLGIRGYNEQFF.